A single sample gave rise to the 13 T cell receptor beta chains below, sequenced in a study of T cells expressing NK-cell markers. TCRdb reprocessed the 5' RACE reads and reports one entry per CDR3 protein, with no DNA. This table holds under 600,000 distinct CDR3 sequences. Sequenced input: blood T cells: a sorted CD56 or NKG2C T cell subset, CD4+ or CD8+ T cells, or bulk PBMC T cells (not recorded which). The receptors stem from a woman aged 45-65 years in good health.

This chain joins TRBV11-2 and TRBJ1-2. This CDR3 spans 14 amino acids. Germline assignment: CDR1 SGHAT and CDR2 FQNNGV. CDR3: CASSPGRRNYGYTF.

This chain's CDR3 is CASSLGGTGNTGELFF. The rearrangement links TRBV27 to TRBJ2-2; TCRdb proposes TRBD1, but this gene call is untestable without DNA. The CDR3 sequence is 16 residues long. CDR1 is MNHEY and CDR2 is SMNVEV in the germline V gene (reference sequence).

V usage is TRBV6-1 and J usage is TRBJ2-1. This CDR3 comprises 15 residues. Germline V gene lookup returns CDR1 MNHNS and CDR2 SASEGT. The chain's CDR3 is CASSEARQVWYEQFF.

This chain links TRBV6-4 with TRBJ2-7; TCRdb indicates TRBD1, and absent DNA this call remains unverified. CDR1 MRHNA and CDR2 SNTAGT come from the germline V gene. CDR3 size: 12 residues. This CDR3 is CASSDPSGRKYF.

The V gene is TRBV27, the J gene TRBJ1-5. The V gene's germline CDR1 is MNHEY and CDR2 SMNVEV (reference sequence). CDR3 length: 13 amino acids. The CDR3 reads CASSYRGQQPQHF.

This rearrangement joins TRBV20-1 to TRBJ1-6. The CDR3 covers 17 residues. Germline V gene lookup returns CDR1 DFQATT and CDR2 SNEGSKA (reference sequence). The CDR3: CSARDGLTGRRNSPLHF.

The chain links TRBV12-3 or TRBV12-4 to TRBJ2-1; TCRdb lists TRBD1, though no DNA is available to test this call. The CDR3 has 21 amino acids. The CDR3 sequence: CASSLVGGTGGSVGSYNEQFF.

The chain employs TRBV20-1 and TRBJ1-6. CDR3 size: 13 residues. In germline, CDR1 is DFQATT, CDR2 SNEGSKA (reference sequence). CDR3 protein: CSATKEPNSPLHF.

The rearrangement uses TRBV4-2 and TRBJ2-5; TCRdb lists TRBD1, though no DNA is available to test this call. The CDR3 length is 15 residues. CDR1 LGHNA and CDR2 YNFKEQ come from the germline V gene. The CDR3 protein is CASSQDRGSGETQYF.

CDR3 region: CASSVHGLAGSADVETQYF. The chain links TRBV9 to TRBJ2-5; TCRdb gives TRBD2 as the D gene, but with no DNA this cannot be confirmed. Germline V gene data show CDR1 as SGDLS and CDR2 as YYNGEE. The CDR3 runs to 19 residues.

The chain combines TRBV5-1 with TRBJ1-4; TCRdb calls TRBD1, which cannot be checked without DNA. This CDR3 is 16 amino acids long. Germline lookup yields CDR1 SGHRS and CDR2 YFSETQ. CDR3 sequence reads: CASSLGTTATNEKLFF.

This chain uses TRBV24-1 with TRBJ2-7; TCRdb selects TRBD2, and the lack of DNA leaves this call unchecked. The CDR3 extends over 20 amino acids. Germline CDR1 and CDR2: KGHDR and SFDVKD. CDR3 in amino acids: CATSDSSGTGTSGSYYEQYF.

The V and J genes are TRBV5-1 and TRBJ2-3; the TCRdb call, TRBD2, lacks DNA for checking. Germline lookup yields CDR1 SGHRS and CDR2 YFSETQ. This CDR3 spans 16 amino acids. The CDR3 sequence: CASSVDSLAGRDTQYF.